These 31 T cell receptor beta chains were all obtained from the same sample, sequenced in a study of T cells in Graves' hyperthyroidism and ophthalmopathy. TCR beta CDR3 regions were amplified from RNA. In the first-round RT-PCR of the TCR CDR3, the HTBI primer set was used. Each CDR3 protein is one row after TCRdb ran MiXCR on the multiplex PCR reads. The sample has roughly 840,000 distinct CDR3 sequences, 35% to 40% seen once. Sequenced material: blood. The receptor set was obtained from a man aged 18 to 30 with Graves' hyperthyroidism.

The chain links TRBV20-1 to TRBJ2-7, with 9 bases matching TRBD1. This CDR3 has 15 amino acids. Trimming at V came to 6 bases and at J to 4 bases, leaving 13 bases not matched to a gene. CDR1 and CDR2 (germline): DFQATT, SNEGSKA (reference sequence). CDR3 nucleotide sequence: TGCAGTGCCACGAGAGGCAGGACAGGGGTTTACGAGCAGTACTTC. It yields the protein CSATRGRTGVYEQYF.

This clonotype was seen many times. The CDR3 coding sequence is TGTGCCACTACGGGGACAGAGACTTCACCCCTCCACTTT. It is translated as CATTGTETSPLHF. The rearrangement joins TRBV6-1 to TRBJ1-6; TRBD1 agrees at 7 bases. This CDR3 is built from 13 residues. The trim removed 10 bases at V and 9 bases at J, leaving 9 bases unmatched. Germline V lookup: CDR1 MNHNS, CDR2 SASEGT.

This clonotype occurred many times. The rearrangement joins TRBV6-1 to TRBJ1-1; D is uncertain. Germline lookup yields CDR1 MNHNS and CDR2 SASEGT. The CDR3 totals 13 residues. The V gene lost 0 bases and the J gene lost 2 bases, with 4 bases spanning the gap. CDR3 nucleotides: TGTGCCAGCAGTGAAGCCCCAAACACTGAAGCTTTCTTT. Its protein product is CASSEAPNTEAFF.

The chain employs TRBV7-8 and TRBJ2-7; 8 bases line up with TRBD2. From germline, CDR1 is SGHVS and CDR2 FQNEAQ. The CDR3 has 16 residues. Trimming took 6 bases from V and 4 from J; bases not matched to a gene: 14. CDR3 sequence: CASRSGLSGTPYEQYF. CDR3 nucleotide sequence: TGTGCCAGCAGGTCAGGCCTTAGCGGGACACCTTACGAGCAGTACTTC.

The chain employs TRBV7-2 and TRBJ1-5; 7 nucleotides line up with TRBD1. The J segment lost 1 base and the V segment lost 5 bases, leaving 11 bases of the junction unmatched. CDR3 length equals 17 residues. Germline V gene data show CDR1 as SGHTA and CDR2 as FQGNSA. The CDR3 coding sequence is TGTGCCAGCAGCCTGCCCCTTGGCAGGGGGAGCAATCAGCCCCAGCATTTT. Its translation is CASSLPLGRGSNQPQHF.

This clonotype was seen repeatedly, ten times or more. V is TRBV20-1 and J is TRBJ1-3; TRBD1 agrees at 10 bases. The length of the CDR3 is 14 residues. V shed 6 bases and J 2 bases; nucleotides not matched to a gene: 4. The germline V gene has CDR1 DFQATT and CDR2 SNEGSKA (reference sequence). The CDR3 spells CSARDRGAGNTIYF. CDR3 sequence (DNA): TGCAGTGCAAGGGACAGGGGAGCTGGAAACACCATATATTTT.

V gene TRBV5-1 combines with J gene TRBJ1-1, with a tentative D call TRBD1 (5 bases). The V gene lost 4 bases and the J gene lost 6 bases, with 19 bases spanning the gap. Germline V lookup: CDR1 SGHRS, CDR2 YFSETQ. CDR3 length equals 15 residues. CDR3 amino acids: CASSAHLGGEAEAFF. DNA for the CDR3: TGCGCCAGCAGCGCACACTTGGGGGGGGAGGCTGAAGCTTTCTTT.

The J gene is TRBJ2-6, the V gene TRBV29-1; maybe TRBD2 (6 bases). The CDR3 length is 13 residues. The germline V gene encodes CDR1 SQVTM and CDR2 ANQGSEA. With 6 bases removed from V and 15 bases from J, the gap between germline ends came to 21 bases. The CDR3 protein is CSVAGGGSNGLTF. For the CDR3, the DNA is TGCAGCGTCGCCGGGGGTGGGTCGAATGGCCTGACTTTC.

V is TRBV19 and J is TRBJ1-6; D remains ambiguous. This CDR3 region has 14 residues. Per the germline V gene, CDR1 is LNHDA and CDR2 is SQIVND (reference sequence). The V and J ends lost 10 bases and 6 bases respectively, with 16 bases between them. The CDR3 here is CATQRGFGNSPLHF. DNA for the CDR3: TGTGCCACTCAGCGGGGATTCGGTAATTCACCCCTCCACTTT.

The J gene is TRBJ2-7, the V gene TRBV7-8; perhaps TRBD2 as D (5 bases). This CDR3 contains 15 residues. Looked up from germline, CDR1 is SGHVS and CDR2 is FQNEAQ. Trimming removed 1 base from V and 2 bases from J, with 12 bases in between. CDR3 residues: CASSLGDPGTYEQYF. The CDR3 DNA reads TGTGCCAGCAGCTTAGGAGACCCGGGAACCTACGAGCAGTACTTC.

For this clonotype: A much larger clone differs from this one at a single base, so this may be a read error. The chain combines TRBV7-9 with TRBJ1-3; 7 bases match TRBD1. The germline V gene has CDR1 SEHNR and CDR2 FQNEAQ (reference sequence). The CDR3 contains 16 residues. The CDR3 protein is CASTRIGQASGDTIYF. CDR3 bases: TGTGCAAGCACCCGGATAGGACAGGCCTCTGGAGACACCATATATTTT.

The rearrangement links TRBV20-1 to TRBJ1-2, with 9 bases matching TRBD1. V gave up 6 bases and J gave up 4 bases; unmatched junction bases: 9. CDR1 DFQATT and CDR2 SNEGSKA come from the germline V gene (reference sequence). The CDR3 has 14 residues. CDR3 nucleotides: TGCAGTGCAACCGGGACAGGGTCGGGCTATGGCTACACCTTC. Protein product: CSATGTGSGYGYTF.

The rearrangement links TRBV15 to TRBJ1-3, with D hard to call. The CDR3 has 19 residues. Germline CDR1 reads LNHNV; CDR2 reads YYDKDF (reference sequence). The V end was cut by 7 bases, the J end by 2 bases, with 27 bases between. CDR3 amino acids: CATNSRWGGGIVPGNTIYF. CDR3 nucleotides: TGTGCCACCAACTCGAGGTGGGGAGGAGGTATCGTCCCTGGAAACACCATATATTTT.

A word on this clonotype: A single base separates this from a much larger clone, so it may be a read error. V gene TRBV25-1 combines with J gene TRBJ1-2; D perhaps matches TRBD1 (5 bases). This CDR3 is 13 amino acids long. The germline CDR1 and CDR2 sequences are MGHDK and SYGVNS. The CDR3 coding sequence is TGTGCCAGCAGCTCCCCGGGACTGTATGACTACACCTTC. Its protein is CASSSPGLYDYTF.

This clonotype appeared a few times. V and J are TRBV6-1 and TRBJ1-1; unclear D gene. Germline V lookup: CDR1 MNHNS, CDR2 SASEGT. Trimming shortened V by 6 bases and J by 6 bases, and 17 bases separated the two germline ends. This CDR3 is 14 amino acids long. CDR3 nucleotides: TGTGCCAGCAGCCGAGCGGGCCCAAGGGCTGAAGCTTTCTTT. Amino acids: CASSRAGPRAEAFF.

This clonotype was observed at least ten times. The rearrangement joins TRBV25-1 to TRBJ1-5; D is perhaps TRBD1 (5 bases). There are 14 residues in the CDR3. From germline, CDR1 is MGHDK and CDR2 SYGVNS. Between the trimmed V and J ends, which lost 7 bases and 3 bases, there was a span of 13 bases. DNA of the CDR3: TGTGCCAGCACTCAAACAGGATCCAATCAGCCCCAGCATTTT. Translating it yields CASTQTGSNQPQHF.

This chain connects TRBV11-2 to TRBJ2-5; TRBD1 matches 10 bases. Germline lookup yields CDR1 SGHAT and CDR2 FQNNGV. The CDR3 consists of 15 residues. Losses at the gene ends were 2 bases for V and 3 bases for J; bases not matched to a gene: 3. Here the CDR3 DNA reads TGTGCCAGCAGCTTAAAAGGACAGGGGGAAGAGACCCAGTACTTC. Amino acid sequence: CASSLKGQGEETQYF.

In its sample, this clonotype was seen many times. V and J are TRBV13 and TRBJ2-7; perhaps D is TRBD1 or TRBD2 (5 bases each). Germline V CDR1 and CDR2: PRHDT, FYEKMQ (reference sequence). The CDR3 has 12 amino acids. V was cut by 4 bases and J by 13 bases, with 17 bases left in between. This chain's CDR3 is CASSSGDAERYF. As DNA, the CDR3 is TGTGCCAGCAGCTCCGGGGACGCCGAGCGCTACTTC.

There are many counts of this clonotype. The chain employs TRBV15 and TRBJ2-2; 8 bases are shared with TRBD1. Trimming removed 0 bases from V and 7 bases from J; junction bases left unmatched: 7. The CDR3 runs to 16 residues. Germline V gene sequence: CDR1 LNHNV, CDR2 YYDKDF (reference sequence). In DNA form, the CDR3 reads TGTGCCACCAGCAGAGATCGGAGGACAGGGCACGGGGAGCTGTTTTTT. This gives the protein CATSRDRRTGHGELFF.

The rearrangement uses TRBV2 and TRBJ2-7; D call uncertain. This CDR3 is 13 amino acids long. CDR1 is SNHLY, CDR2 FYNNEI, per germline. The ends were cut back, 6 bases at V and 3 bases at J, with 12 bases in the middle. CDR3 amino acids: CASRDPVSYEQYF. DNA of the CDR3: TGTGCCAGCAGAGACCCTGTGAGCTACGAGCAGTACTTC.

The CDR3 spells CATAGPNYGYTF. The CDR3 DNA follows: TGTGCTACCGCAGGGCCTAACTATGGCTACACCTTC. The gene calls are TRBV2 and TRBJ1-2; a weak D match, TRBD1 (5 bases). This CDR3 has 12 amino acids. Germline lookup yields CDR1 SNHLY and CDR2 FYNNEI. Filled out from reference TRBV2 and TRBJ1-2, the complete variable domain reads EPEVTQTPSHQVTQMGQEVILRCVPISNHLYFYWYRQILGQKVEFLVSFYNNEISEKSEIFDDQFSVERPDGSNFTLKIRSTKLEDSAMYFCATAGPNYGYTFGSGTRLTVV.

This clonotype was found many times. CDR3 DNA sequence: TGTGCCAGCAGCCCGGGGAGTTCGGAAGGCTACACCTTC. Encoded protein: CASSPGSSEGYTF. V gene TRBV12-3 or TRBV12-4 combines with J gene TRBJ1-2; D not resolved. V shed 6 bases and J shed 8 bases, with 16 bases lying between them. CDR3 length: 13 residues.

V usage is TRBV25-1 and J usage is TRBJ2-2; D is possibly TRBD1 or TRBD2 (5 bases each). Germline CDR1 and CDR2: MGHDK and SYGVNS. The CDR3 consists of 16 residues. V dropped 2 bases and J dropped 7 bases, with 17 bases sitting between them. The CDR3 nucleotides read TGTGCCAGCAGTGAACCGGGGCAGGGATGGGGCGGGGAGCTGTTTTTT. Translation: CASSEPGQGWGGELFF.

This clonotype came up a few times. The chain uses TRBV5-4 and TRBJ1-1, with unresolved D. Germline V gene lookup returns CDR1 SGHNT and CDR2 YYREEE (reference sequence). Between the trimmed V and J ends, which lost 2 bases and 0 bases, there was a span of 14 bases. CDR3 size: 16 residues. The CDR3 DNA sequence: TGTGCCAGCAGCTTAGGCAGCAGACAATTGAACACTGAAGCTTTCTTT. This sequence encodes CASSLGSRQLNTEAFF.

This chain links TRBV6-5 with TRBJ1-6, with a possible D match to TRBD1 (5 bases). The CDR3 contains 14 residues. V was trimmed by 5 bases and J by 10 bases, leaving 15 bases between them. CDR1 is MNHEY, CDR2 SVGAGI, per germline. The CDR3 nucleotides read TGTGCCAGCAGTACCCAGGGATCCTTCTCACCCCTCCACTTT. It encodes CASSTQGSFSPLHF.

V gene TRBV20-1 combines with J gene TRBJ2-2; TRBD1 might be the D (5 bases). Germline V gene sequence: CDR1 DFQATT, CDR2 SNEGSKA (reference sequence). V dropped 5 bases and J dropped 0 bases, with 10 bases sitting between them. The CDR3 runs to 14 residues. CDR3 sequence: CSADDRTNTGELFF. Written as DNA, the CDR3 is TGCAGTGCTGATGACAGAACGAACACCGGGGAGCTGTTTTTT.

Regarding this clonotype: A much larger clonotype is one base distant, so this may be a read error. This CDR3 reads CDTGGGPGYSEAFF. In DNA, the CDR3 is TGTGACACGGGGGGAGGTCCTGGATACAGTGAAGCTTTCTTT. The chain is built from TRBV24-1 and TRBJ1-1, with D possibly TRBD1 on 5 matching bases. The CDR3 has 14 residues. CDR1 is KGHDR and CDR2 is SFDVKD in the germline V gene.

This clonotype occurred many times. The V gene is TRBV5-1, the J gene TRBJ1-1; D is unresolved. Germline CDR1 is SGHRS and CDR2 is YFSETQ. Trimming cost V 8 bases and J 2 bases, with 13 bases left between them. The CDR3 is 13 residues long. CDR3 sequence (DNA): TGCGCCAGTGCCTTCCGAAGTAACACTGAAGCTTTCTTT. It is translated as CASAFRSNTEAFF.

This clonotype was detected many times. The chain links TRBV6-5 to TRBJ1-2, with TRBD1 as a possible D gene (5 bases). Germline V gives CDR1 MNHEY, CDR2 SVGAGI. Trimming stripped 5 bases from V and 0 bases from J, with 10 bases between. This CDR3 contains 14 residues. CDR3 in DNA: TGTGCCAGCAGTGACGACAGCTCTAACTATGGCTACACCTTC. Encoded protein: CASSDDSSNYGYTF.

There are many counts of this clonotype. The rearrangement links TRBV5-6 to TRBJ2-7; D may be TRBD1 or TRBD2 (5 bases each). CDR3 size: 14 residues. Trimming removed 0 bases at V and 3 bases at J, with 10 bases between. Germline V gene lookup returns CDR1 SGHDT and CDR2 YYEEEE. This CDR3 is CASSLAGRVYEQYF. The CDR3 DNA reads as TGTGCCAGCAGCTTGGCGGGACGAGTCTACGAGCAGTACTTC.

This clonotype has ten or more counts. J is TRBJ1-4 and V is TRBV2; D gene ambiguous. The length of the CDR3 is 15 residues. Germline values: CDR1 SNHLY, CDR2 FYNNEI. V lost 7 bases and J 7 bases, leaving 19 bases between the germline ends. The DNA for the CDR3 is TGTGCCAGCAACGTCGGACTGGCGCGGGGTGAAAAACTGTTTTTT. The encoded protein is CASNVGLARGEKLFF.